The 25 T cell receptor beta chains in this list originate from one sample, sequenced in a study of blood T cell repertoires in COVID-19. Assay: immunoSEQ multiplex PCR; the TCRdb copy retains only in-frame clones and omits some. The sample includes 150,000 or so clones, around 82% of them seen just once. The sequenced sample consisted of PBMCs or T cells enriched from blood (not recorded which). The receptors originated from a woman aged 45-65 years who had recovered from COVID-19.

The chain links TRBV11-3 to TRBJ2-2; D gene uncertain. Germline assignment: CDR1 SGHNT and CDR2 YENEEA. Trimming shortened V by 1 base and J by 7 bases, and 10 bases separated the two germline ends. The CDR3 has 14 residues. The CDR3 sequence is CASSLGLGVGELFF. CDR3 DNA sequence: TGTGCCAGCAGCTTAGGATTGGGCGTCGGGGAGCTGTTTTTT.

The rearrangement joins TRBV5-1 to TRBJ1-2, with 12 positions matching TRBD1. This CDR3 is 15 amino acids long. V shed 4 bases and J 4 bases; nucleotides not matched to a gene: 5. Looked up from germline, CDR1 is SGHRS and CDR2 is YFSETQ. CDR3 loop: CASSPGQGASYGYTF. For the CDR3, the DNA is TGCGCCAGCAGCCCGGGACAGGGGGCCAGCTATGGCTACACCTTC.

The chain has TRBV7-9 and TRBJ1-2; maybe TRBD1 (6 bases). Trimming cost V 3 bases and J 4 bases, with 15 bases left between them. The CDR3 is 15 residues long. The germline V gene encodes CDR1 SEHNR and CDR2 FQNEAQ (reference sequence). The CDR3 sequence is CASSFLDRPPYGYTF. As DNA, the CDR3 is TGTGCCAGCAGCTTCCTTGACAGGCCCCCCTATGGCTACACCTTC.

The sample holds a few counts of this clone. The gene calls are TRBV29-1 and TRBJ2-2, with D possibly TRBD1 on 5 matching bases. Germline V gene lookup returns CDR1 SQVTM and CDR2 ANQGSEA. Trimming removed 4 bases from V and 0 bases from J, with 12 bases in between. The CDR3 has 15 amino acids. The CDR3 coding sequence is TGCAGCGTTGGACGGCAGGGCCCGAACACCGGGGAGCTGTTTTTT. Translating it yields CSVGRQGPNTGELFF.

This rearrangement joins TRBV4-1 to TRBJ2-7, with TRBD2 as a possible D gene (6 bases). The CDR3 consists of 13 residues. Germline V lookup: CDR1 MGHRA, CDR2 YSYEKL. V shed 4 bases and J shed 7 bases, with 14 bases lying between them. This CDR3 is CASSPAGGEEQYV. The CDR3 bases are TGCGCCAGCAGCCCAGCAGGAGGGGAGGAGCAGTACGTC.

The CDR3 region has the DNA TGTGCCAGCAGCCCCTCTCTAAGAGCCTACGAGCAGTACTTC. Translating gives CASSPSLRAYEQYF. J is TRBJ2-7 and V is TRBV7-9; D is uncertain. The CDR3 length is 14 residues. The V end was cut by 5 bases, the J end by 2 bases, with 13 bases between. Germline-derived CDR1 and CDR2 are SEHNR and FQNEAQ (reference sequence).

This clone was counted a few times. The J gene is TRBJ2-7, the V gene TRBV20-1, with a tentative D call TRBD2 (7 bases). This CDR3 contains 11 residues. Trimming stripped 4 bases from V and 7 bases from J, with 11 bases between. CDR1 and CDR2 (germline): DFQATT, SNEGSKA (reference sequence). In nucleotides, the CDR3 is TGCAGTGCTACCAAGGGGGGGGAGCAGTACTTC. It is translated as CSATKGGEQYF.

This rearrangement joins TRBV6-6 to TRBJ1-2; weak D call: TRBD1 (6 bases). This CDR3 comprises 14 residues. Trimming stripped 0 bases from V and 8 bases from J, with 13 bases between. Germline CDR1 reads MNHNY; CDR2 reads SVGAGI (reference sequence). Here the CDR3 reads CASSYSSGAEGYTF. For the CDR3, the DNA is TGTGCCAGCAGTTACTCATCAGGGGCTGAGGGCTACACCTTC.

The V call is TRBV2, the J call TRBJ1-5; the match to TRBD1 covers 10 bases. The CDR3 is 15 residues long. Germline V gene data show CDR1 as SNHLY and CDR2 as FYNNEI. The V segment lost 6 bases and the J segment 7 bases; nucleotides outside the gene matches: 9. CDR3 residues: CASRTGTGVGQPQHF. The CDR3 coding sequence is TGTGCCAGCAGAACCGGGACAGGGGTTGGACAGCCCCAGCATTTT.

CDR3 nucleotide sequence: TGTGCCAGCAGGCAGTCGGGGGGCGCCGGCTATGGCTACACCTTC. The encoded protein is CASRQSGGAGYGYTF. The chain combines TRBV6-5 with TRBJ1-2, with TRBD1 as a possible D gene (6 bases). V was trimmed by 6 bases and J by 4 bases, leaving 18 bases between them. Germline V gene data show CDR1 as MNHEY and CDR2 as SVGAGI. The CDR3 sequence is 15 residues long.

The chain uses TRBV6-2 or TRBV6-3 and TRBJ2-7; D gene unclear. V was clipped by 5 bases and J by 5 bases, with 7 bases between them. Germline V gene sequence: CDR1 MNHEY, CDR2 SVGEGT. The CDR3 consists of 11 residues. The CDR3 sequence is CASSRVDEQYF. CDR3 DNA: TGTGCCAGCAGTCGGGTAGACGAGCAGTACTTC.

The chain recombines TRBV6-5 with TRBJ1-5; unclear D gene. Germline assignment: CDR1 MNHEY and CDR2 SVGAGI. The V end was cut by 5 bases, the J end by 0 bases, with 5 bases between. The CDR3 is made up of 13 amino acids. The DNA of the CDR3 is TGTGCCAGCAGTCCGTATAGCAATCAGCCCCAGCATTTT. Its protein product is CASSPYSNQPQHF.

V usage is TRBV28 and J usage is TRBJ2-7; D is uncertain. Germline V gene sequence: CDR1 MDHEN, CDR2 SYDVKM. The V end lost 6 bases, the J end lost 7 bases, and 22 bases lay between the germline ends. This CDR3 contains 15 residues. The CDR3 spells CASRTGDRSSWEQYF. DNA for the CDR3: TGTGCCAGCAGGACGGGTGACCGATCCTCCTGGGAGCAGTACTTC.

The chain carries TRBV10-3 and TRBJ1-1, with TRBD1 matching over 7 bases. From germline, CDR1 is ENHRY and CDR2 SYGVKD. The CDR3 runs 14 residues. The V segment lost 10 bases and the J segment 0 bases; nucleotides outside the gene matches: 8. The CDR3 DNA is TGTGCCACCAGACGACAGGGTTTGAACACTGAAGCTTTCTTT. Translated: CATRRQGLNTEAFF.

V and J are TRBV28 and TRBJ2-3; D may be TRBD2 (5 bases). V was cut by 6 bases and J by 10 bases, with 26 bases left in between. This CDR3 spans 16 amino acids. Germline V gene lookup returns CDR1 MDHEN and CDR2 SYDVKM. In DNA form, the CDR3 reads TGTGCCAGCAGCTCGACCGACTATCCTCCCCTTAAGTCGCAGTATTTT. It translates to CASSSTDYPPLKSQYF.

A few counts support this clone. The chain recombines TRBV10-3 with TRBJ1-1; 7 positions agree with TRBD1. The V gene end was trimmed by 4 bases and the J gene end by 2 bases; junction bases not matched to a gene: 4. This CDR3 is built from 14 residues. From germline, CDR1 is ENHRY and CDR2 SYGVKD. The CDR3 bases are TGTGCCATCAGTGGGGGGACAGCTAACACTGAAGCTTTCTTT. This sequence encodes CAISGGTANTEAFF.

This clone was seen only a few times. This chain uses TRBV7-9 with TRBJ2-5; 7 bases are shared with TRBD1. CDR3 size: 14 residues. Germline CDR1 is SEHNR and CDR2 is FQNEAQ (reference sequence). The trim removed 5 bases at V and 2 bases at J, leaving 5 bases unmatched. In DNA, the CDR3 is TGTGCCAGCAGCCCCCGACAGGGACAAGAGACCCAGTACTTC. Translating gives CASSPRQGQETQYF.

This clone is a singleton in its sample. This CDR3 reads CASSYPTATYEQYF. DNA for the CDR3: TGTGCCAGCAGTTACCCGACAGCCACCTACGAGCAGTACTTC. V is TRBV28 and J is TRBJ2-7; tentatively, D is TRBD1 (5 bases). CDR3 length: 14 residues. Trimming removed 4 bases from V and 2 bases from J, with 12 bases in between. The germline V gene encodes CDR1 MDHEN and CDR2 SYDVKM.

The chain uses TRBV5-6 and TRBJ1-5; 7 nucleotides line up with TRBD1. CDR3 length: 17 residues. V lost 4 bases, J lost 4 bases, and 14 bases stayed unmatched. In germline, CDR1 is SGHDT, CDR2 YYEEEE. DNA for the CDR3: TGTGCCAGCAGCAAGTCTAGGGGGCGCTTAGGTAATCAGCCCCAGCATTTT. Translating gives CASSKSRGRLGNQPQHF.

The chain has TRBV28 and TRBJ1-2; 10 nucleotides match TRBD1. With 7 bases clipped from V and 4 bases from J, the junction kept 9 bases outside the gene matches. The CDR3 length is 15 residues. Germline V lookup: CDR1 MDHEN, CDR2 SYDVKM. DNA of the CDR3: TGTGCCAGCACGCCGGGACAGGGGATTATCTATGGCTACACCTTC. This translates into CASTPGQGIIYGYTF.

V is TRBV3-1 (or the pseudogene TRBV3-2) and J is TRBJ2-5, with D perhaps TRBD1 (6 bases). V shed 5 bases and J shed 5 bases, with 6 bases lying between them. This CDR3 has 11 amino acids. Germline V CDR1 and CDR2: LGHDT, YNNKEL (reference sequence). The DNA of the CDR3 is TGTGCCAGCAGCGACAGGGAGACCCAGTACTTC. Protein product: CASSDRETQYF.

The chain is built from TRBV5-1 and TRBJ2-7; 11 nucleotides agree with TRBD1. Trimming removed 5 bases from V and 1 base from J; junction bases left unmatched: 17. Germline CDR1 is SGHRS and CDR2 is YFSETQ. The CDR3 runs to 19 residues. In DNA, the CDR3 is TGCGCCAGCAGGGCGAGGGGACAGGGGGGTGCTAGCGCATCCTACGAGCAGTACTTC. Encoded protein: CASRARGQGGASASYEQYF. The variable domain in full, with the rest retrieved from reference TRBV5-1 and TRBJ2-7, is KAGVTQTPRYLIKTRGQQVTLSCSPISGHRSVSWYQQTPGQGLQFLFEYFSETQRNKGNFPGRFSGRQFSNSRSEMNVSTLELGDSALYLCASRARGQGGASASYEQYFGPGTRLTVT.

The chain recombines TRBV6-6 with TRBJ1-5; the match to TRBD1 covers 8 bases. V gave up 5 bases and J gave up 0 bases; unmatched junction bases: 9. In germline, CDR1 is MNHNY, CDR2 SVGAGI (reference sequence). The CDR3 sequence is 17 residues long. The CDR3 DNA reads TGTGCCAGCAGTCCCGGGACAGGAATCTTTAGCAATCAGCCCCAGCATTTT. It codes for CASSPGTGIFSNQPQHF.

The rearrangement uses TRBV11-2 and TRBJ2-1; no clear D gene. This CDR3 comprises 13 residues. The germline CDR1 and CDR2 sequences are SGHAT and FQNNGV. V shed 1 base and J shed 5 bases, with 6 bases lying between them. The CDR3 DNA sequence: TGTGCCAGCAGCTTAGGGCAAAACAATGAGCAGTTCTTC. Translation gives CASSLGQNNEQFF.

The chain employs TRBV5-1 and TRBJ1-6, with a weak D call TRBD1 (6 bases). Germline-derived CDR1 and CDR2 are SGHRS and YFSETQ. V lost 2 bases and J lost 8, with 20 bases in between. This CDR3 has 17 amino acids. For the CDR3, the DNA is TGCGCCAGCAGCTTATTTTCTCCGGCAGGGGTTGATTCACCCCTCCACTTT. Translating it yields CASSLFSPAGVDSPLHF. Variable domain in full (rest from reference TRBV5-1 and TRBJ1-6): KAGVTQTPRYLIKTRGQQVTLSCSPISGHRSVSWYQQTPGQGLQFLFEYFSETQRNKGNFPGRFSGRQFSNSRSEMNVSTLELGDSALYLCASSLFSPAGVDSPLHFGNGTRLTVT.